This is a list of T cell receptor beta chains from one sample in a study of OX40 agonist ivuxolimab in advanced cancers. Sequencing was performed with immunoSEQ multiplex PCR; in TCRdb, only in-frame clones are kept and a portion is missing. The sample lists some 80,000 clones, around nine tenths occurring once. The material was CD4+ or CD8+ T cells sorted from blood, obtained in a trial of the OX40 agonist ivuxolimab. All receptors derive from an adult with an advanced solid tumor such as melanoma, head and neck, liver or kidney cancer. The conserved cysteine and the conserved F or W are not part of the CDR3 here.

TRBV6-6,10,ASRPPGLWQF
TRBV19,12,ASSTGQFYQPQH
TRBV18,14,ASSTGTGGRTDTQY
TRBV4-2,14,ASSLVTGLASYEQY
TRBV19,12,ASSMGSAQETQY
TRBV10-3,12,ATRGDGLVNIQY
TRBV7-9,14,ASSPQGGIAGHEQY
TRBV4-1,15,ASSQGDDRGAKNIQY
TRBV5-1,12,ASSLGGGASEQY
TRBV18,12,ASSPRDRDETQY
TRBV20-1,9,SASTNTEAF
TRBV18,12,ASSSGTYNSPLH
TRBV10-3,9,AISDSGGYT
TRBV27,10,ASSKQGREAF
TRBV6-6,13,ASSYSIQGEAGYT
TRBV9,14,ASSGGLAGGQETQY